This TCR beta chain was retrieved from a study of T cell responses to AZD1222 COVID-19 vaccine. The data were produced by immunoSEQ multiplex PCR, yet TCRdb's version contains in-frame clones alone and is incomplete. This table has 110,000 to 150,000 clones, just over 90% appearing once. Points from the study as a whole: With dominance at 160-218 and 743-854, vaccine-associated CD4 TCRs spanned spike. As reported, nearly half of all spike-specific TCRs target variant regions that are unmutated. Spike-specific TCR breadth and depth went up after people got two AZD1222 doses. Only 5 or 6 people who got AZD1222 tested seropositive at baseline.

In the case of this clone: Its target is unknown.

CDR1 and CDR2 (germline): SGHAT, FQDESV (reference sequence). The ends were cut back, 3 bases at V and 3 bases at J, with 8 bases in the middle. The CDR3 covers 13 residues. The rearrangement uses TRBV11-1 and TRBJ1-1; D is possibly TRBD1 (5 bases). The specimen was peripheral blood, collected on day 0 of MenACWY control vaccination. The TCR sequence derives from an adult in good health. The CDR3 DNA reads as TGTGCCAGCAGCTTCCAGGGTGACACTGAAGCTTTCTTT. It specifies CASSFQGDTEAFF.